This is a list of T cell receptor beta chains from one sample in a study of untreated major depressive disorder. Some clones are missing from TCRdb's copy, which holds only in-frame ones; the method was immunoSEQ multiplex PCR. Altogether around 13,000 clones are present, around 90% being singletons, with the ten largest covering under 2%. Material: CD4+ T cells from PBMCs. The origin of the receptors is a woman in her 30s with major depressive disorder. The CDR3 runs from the conserved cysteine through the conserved F or W. The D gene is left open where the match is weak. Clone size appears in some rows only: once, few, many, or a class for an expanded clone.

d_call j_call clone_size v_call cdr3_nt cdr3_aa
- TRBJ2-1 - TRBV9 TGTGCCAGCAGCGTAAGAGAGATCGATGAGCAGTTCTTC CASSVREIDEQFF
- TRBJ2-3 - TRBV5-1 TGCGCCAGCAGCCCCCACCAGGAGGCAGATACGCAGTATTTT CASSPHQEADTQYF
TRBD2 TRBJ2-7 - TRBV11-3 TGTGCCAGCAGCCGGGGCGGGGGAGACTCCTACGAGCAGTACTTC CASSRGGGDSYEQYF
TRBD1 TRBJ2-7 - TRBV6-6 TGTGCCAGCAGGGACGGGACAGGGGGCTACGAGCAGTACTTC CASRDGTGGYEQYF
TRBD1 TRBJ2-1 - TRBV5-1 TGCGCCAGCAGCTTGGATCGGACAGGGGGCACTGAGCAGTTCTTC CASSLDRTGGTEQFF
TRBD1 TRBJ2-2 - TRBV7-2 TGTGCCAGTCGGGGACAGGACACCGGGGAGCTGTTTTTT CASRGQDTGELFF
- TRBJ1-5 - TRBV6-1 TGTGCCAGCAGTGGGGGCCAAAATCAGCCCCAGCATTTT CASSGGQNQPQHF
- TRBJ2-4 - TRBV19 TGTGCCAGTAGTATGGGGCTCCGGGATTCCCCAGACTTC CASSMGLRDSPDF
- TRBJ1-1 - TRBV18 TGTGCCAGCTCACTGGGGATGGACACTGAAGCTTTCTTT CASSLGMDTEAFF
TRBD1 TRBJ1-1 - TRBV2 TGTGCCAGCAGTGGACAGGGAATTACTGAAGCTTTCTTT CASSGQGITEAFF
- TRBJ2-7 - TRBV7-9 TGTGCCAGCAGCTCGACGGGTTCCTACGAGCAGTACTTC CASSSTGSYEQYF
- TRBJ1-2 - TRBV6-1 TGTGCCAGCAGTGAAGCCATGGCAGAAGCTAACTATGGCTACACCTTC CASSEAMAEANYGYTF
- TRBJ2-7 - TRBV21-1 TGTGCCAGCAGCACATGGGACAGGCACAGTCCTTACGAGCAGTACAGGGTCTTC CASSTWDRHSPYEQYRVF
- TRBJ1-1 once TRBV29-1 TGCAGCGTTGGGGATCGCCAGGGAATGAACGCTGAAGCTTTCTTT CSVGDRQGMNAEAFF
TRBD2 TRBJ2-7 few TRBV11-2 TGTGCCAGCAGCTTTCCACGGACTAGCGGGGGCCGAGAGCAGTACTTC CASSFPRTSGGREQYF
TRBD1 TRBJ2-7 - TRBV5-4 TGTGCCAGCAGCACGAAACGGGACAGTGTCGTCGAGCAGTACTTC CASSTKRDSVVEQYF
TRBD1 TRBJ2-3 - TRBV11-3 TGTGCCACCTCAGTCCCTGGACAGGCAGATACGCAGTATTTT CATSVPGQADTQYF
- TRBJ2-7 - TRBV14 TGTGCCAGCAGCCAAGTTACTGAAGGCGAGCAGTACTTC CASSQVTEGEQYF
- TRBJ2-7 - TRBV7-6 TGTGCCAGCAGACCCGGGACATCCAACACCCACGAGCAGTACTTC CASRPGTSNTHEQYF
- TRBJ2-1 - TRBV20-1 TGCAGTGCCCCTTTGGTGGATGAGCAGTTCTTC CSAPLVDEQFF
- TRBJ1-1 - TRBV19 TGTGCCAGTAGTATAACGAACAGGTGGAACACTGAAGCTTTCTTT CASSITNRWNTEAFF
TRBD2 TRBJ2-7 - TRBV19 TGTGCCAGTAGCAAAGGGAGACTAGCGGAATCCTACGAGCAGTACTTC CASSKGRLAESYEQYF
TRBD1 TRBJ1-5 - TRBV27 TGTGCCAGCAGACGGACAGGGCTCAATCAGCCCCAGCATTTT CASRRTGLNQPQHF
TRBD1 TRBJ1-2 few TRBV11-2 TGTGCCAGCAGCTCGGGGAGGACAGGGGTAGGCTACACCTTC CASSSGRTGVGYTF
- TRBJ1-4 - TRBV5-6 TGTGCCAGCAGCTCCCTTGCAACTAATGAAAAACTGTTTTTT CASSSLATNEKLFF
- TRBJ2-3 - TRBV2 TGTGCCAGCAGGACAAGCACAGATACGCAGTATTTT CASRTSTDTQYF
- TRBJ1-1 - TRBV30 TGTGCCTGGAGAGGGGGGGCGTTGGGCACTGAAGCTTTCTTT CAWRGGALGTEAFF
- TRBJ1-1 - TRBV6-1 TGTGCCAGCAAGCGAATGACTGAAGCTTTCTTT CASKRMTEAFF
- TRBJ2-7 - TRBV20-1 TGCAGTGCTAGAGATAGCTACGAGCAGTACTTC CSARDSYEQYF
TRBD2 TRBJ2-6 - TRBV18 TGTGCCAGCTCACCAGGGACTAGCGGGCGCTCTGGGGCCAACGTCCTGACTTTC CASSPGTSGRSGANVLTF
- TRBJ2-3 - TRBV27 TGTGCCAGCAGTTTATCGAAGGGCGCAGATACGCAGTATTTT CASSLSKGADTQYF
TRBD1 TRBJ2-5 - TRBV5-1 TGCGCCAGCAGCTCCAGGGGGCTCGAGACCCAGTACTTC CASSSRGLETQYF
- TRBJ1-2 - TRBV27 TGTGCCAGCACCCCTCACGGGGCGAACTATGGCTACACCTTC CASTPHGANYGYTF
- TRBJ2-3 once TRBV5-1 TGCGCCAGCAGCTTGTTCGGGGGTAAGGATACGCAGTATTTT CASSLFGGKDTQYF
- TRBJ1-5 once TRBV28 TGTGCCAGCAGTTTACGGTGGGCAGGGAGTCACCAGCCCCAGCATTTT CASSLRWAGSHQPQHF
- TRBJ2-2 - TRBV5-4 TGTGCCAGCAGCTTGGGCCTTGCGGCGAACACCGGGGAGCTGTTTTTT CASSLGLAANTGELFF
TRBD2 TRBJ2-5 - TRBV27 TGTGCCAGCAGTATCAGACTAGCGGGAGAGACCCAGTACTTC CASSIRLAGETQYF
- TRBJ2-1 - TRBV5-1 TGCGCCAGCAGCTTGGTTGGTGGCAGCTCCTACAATGAGCAGTTCTTC CASSLVGGSSYNEQFF
- TRBJ2-7 - TRBV18 TGTGCCAGCTCACCAGTAGGCCAGGGTGCCTACGAGCAGTACTTC CASSPVGQGAYEQYF
- TRBJ1-1 - TRBV29-1 TGCAGCGTGGTGACACCCTGGGAGGAGGCTTTCTTT CSVVTPWEEAFF
TRBD2 TRBJ2-1 - TRBV6-5 TGTGCCAGCAGTCGCTCTAGCGGGAGGAATGAGCAGTTCTTC CASSRSSGRNEQFF
- TRBJ2-3 - TRBV9 TGTGCCAGCAGCGCTAACAGCTGGAGCACAGATACGCAGTATTTT CASSANSWSTDTQYF
- TRBJ1-2 - TRBV18 TGTGCCAGCTCACCTCCGAACAGGGAAGGCTACACCTTC CASSPPNREGYTF
- TRBJ2-7 once TRBV4-1 TGCGCCAGCAGCCGGAGCGGATTCTCCTACGAGCAGTACTTC CASSRSGFSYEQYF
TRBD2 TRBJ2-6 - TRBV9 TGTGCCAGCAGCGGCACACGGACTAGCGGATACTCTGGGGCCAACGTCCTGACTTTC CASSGTRTSGYSGANVLTF
TRBD1 TRBJ1-5 - TRBV27 TGTGCCAGCAGTTTATCGAGGGGACAGGCCTTTAATCAGCCCCAGCATTTT CASSLSRGQAFNQPQHF
- TRBJ1-5 - TRBV19 TGTGCCAGTAGAAACAAACAGGGTAACAATCAGCCCCAGCATTTT CASRNKQGNNQPQHF
TRBD1 TRBJ1-3 - TRBV29-1 TGCAGCGGGCAGACAGGGGTCCCTGGAAACACCATATATTTT CSGQTGVPGNTIYF
- TRBJ1-2 - TRBV5-4 TGTGCCAGCAGCTTCGGAGCTGGCTACACCTTC CASSFGAGYTF
TRBD2 TRBJ2-7 - TRBV5-5 TGTGCCAGCGGGACGTCTAGCGGGAGCTACGAGCAGTACTTC CASGTSSGSYEQYF
TRBD1 TRBJ2-7 - TRBV10-3 TGTGCCATCAGTGTTGATGGACAGGCCTACGAGCAGTACTTC CAISVDGQAYEQYF
- TRBJ1-1 - TRBV11-3 TGTGCCAGCAGCACAGGACAGAGGGAGTCCACTGAAGCTTTCTTT CASSTGQRESTEAFF
TRBD2 TRBJ2-3 - TRBV4-2 TGTGCCAGCAGCCAAGATTCCCAAAGACTAGCGGGAAGGTCAGATACGCAGTATTTT CASSQDSQRLAGRSDTQYF
- TRBJ1-2 - TRBV7-3 TGTGCCAGCAGCTTAACGCCCAGAACAGGGCCGGATGGCTACACCTTC CASSLTPRTGPDGYTF
- TRBJ1-5 - TRBV2 TGTGCCAGCAGTGAAGTCCTTAGCAATCAGCCCCAGCATTTT CASSEVLSNQPQHF
- TRBJ2-1 - TRBV7-2 TGTGCCAGCAGCTCCCAGCGGGCCCAGTGGGATGAGCAGTTCTTC CASSSQRAQWDEQFF
- TRBJ2-2 - TRBV10-3 TGTGCCACCTTAAGTACATTAGGGGCGGGGACCGGGGAGCTGTTTTTT CATLSTLGAGTGELFF
- TRBJ2-7 - TRBV11-2 TGTGCCAGCAGCTTAGAGTCCCGAAGCGAGCAGTACTTC CASSLESRSEQYF